Presented here are 21 T cell receptor beta chains from one specimen sequenced in a study of blood T cell repertoires in COVID-19. This table comes from immunoSEQ multiplex PCR, and its TCRdb copy is limited to in-frame clones, with some not included. The sample lists about 130,000 clones; 70% to 90% were seen once. Sequencing input: peripheral blood. The receptors come from a woman in her fifties or sixties with acute or convalescent COVID-19.

This clone came up a few times. This chain uses TRBV6-5 with TRBJ2-1; 9 nucleotides align to TRBD1. CDR3 length: 14 residues. Per the germline V gene, CDR1 is MNHEY and CDR2 is SVGAGI. J lost 10 bases, V lost 3 bases, and 7 bases had no gene match. This CDR3 is CASSYGGTGREQFF. The CDR3 nucleotides read TGTGCCAGCAGTTATGGGGGGACAGGGAGGGAGCAGTTCTTC.

This clone has a single count. The gene calls are TRBV3-1 (or the pseudogene TRBV3-2) and TRBJ2-1, with a weak D call TRBD2 (6 bases). Germline lookup yields CDR1 LGHDT and CDR2 YNNKEL (reference sequence). The CDR3 contains 15 residues. Trimming stripped 2 bases from V and 3 bases from J, with 11 bases between. The CDR3 loop reads CASSQPGGLYNEQFF. In nucleotides, the CDR3 is TGTGCCAGCAGCCAACCCGGGGGACTCTACAATGAGCAGTTCTTC.

V is TRBV2 and J is TRBJ1-2, with D possibly TRBD1 on 6 matching bases. Germline values: CDR1 SNHLY, CDR2 FYNNEI. Between the trimmed V and J ends, which lost 6 bases and 0 bases, there was a span of 11 bases. This CDR3 has 14 amino acids. CDR3 DNA sequence: TGTGCCAGCAGGGGGACATCAGCTAACTATGGCTACACCTTC. Its translation: CASRGTSANYGYTF. The variable domain in full, completed from reference TRBV2 and TRBJ1-2, reads EPEVTQTPSHQVTQMGQEVILRCVPISNHLYFYWYRQILGQKVEFLVSFYNNEISEKSEIFDDQFSVERPDGSNFTLKIRSTKLEDSAMYFCASRGTSANYGYTFGSGTRLTVV.

CDR3 DNA: TGTGCCACCTCGCCCGGGACAGGAGCCTACAATGAGCAGTTCTTC. Protein: CATSPGTGAYNEQFF. The chain combines TRBV10-3 with TRBJ2-1, with TRBD1 matching over 8 bases. Germline values: CDR1 ENHRY, CDR2 SYGVKD. The CDR3 covers 15 residues. J gave up 2 bases and V 10 bases, and 10 bases lay outside the gene matches.

On this clone: The sample holds other DNA sequences that translate to the same CDR3. The rearrangement links TRBV7-9 to TRBJ1-1; D perhaps matches TRBD1 (5 bases). This CDR3 spans 13 amino acids. With 3 bases removed from V and 1 base from J, the gap between germline ends came to 6 bases. The germline V gene encodes CDR1 SEHNR and CDR2 FQNEAQ (reference sequence). The CDR3 DNA sequence: TGTGCCAGCAGCTTTAGGGGGAACACTGAAGCTTTCTTT. Translation gives CASSFRGNTEAFF.

Here the CDR3 reads CSGDRNTEAFF. Here the CDR3 DNA reads TGCAGCGGTGACAGAAACACTGAAGCTTTCTTT. The chain uses TRBV29-1 and TRBJ1-1; TRBD1 is a possible D gene (5 bases). V lost 7 bases, J lost 2 bases, and 8 bases lay in between. Germline CDR1 is SQVTM and CDR2 is ANQGSEA. This CDR3 has 11 residues. The full variable domain, its missing parts supplied by reference TRBV29-1 and TRBJ1-1, is SAVISQKPSRDICQRGTSLTIQCQVDSQVTMMFWYRQQPGQSLTLIATANQGSEATYESGFVIDKFPISRPNLTFSTLTVSNMSPEDSSIYLCSGDRNTEAFFGQGTRLTVV.

This clone was observed once. The chain carries TRBV5-1 and TRBJ1-1; 7 positions agree with TRBD1. This CDR3 has 15 residues. The V and J ends lost 0 bases and 7 bases, in that order; junction bases with no gene match: 9. Germline V gene sequence: CDR1 SGHRS, CDR2 YFSETQ. The CDR3 loop reads CASSLGQTRGHEAFF. The CDR3 DNA is TGCGCCAGCAGCTTGGGGCAGACAAGGGGGCATGAAGCTTTCTTT.

V is TRBV6-5 and J is TRBJ1-2; D gene unclear. This CDR3 region has 15 residues. In germline, CDR1 is MNHEY, CDR2 SVGAGI. V dropped 7 bases and J dropped 7 bases, with 22 bases sitting between them. CDR3 amino acids: CASKLDPSGVGGYTF. The CDR3, as DNA: TGTGCCAGCAAACTGGACCCTTCCGGGGTAGGTGGCTACACCTTC.

The V and J genes are TRBV5-1 and TRBJ1-2; TRBD1 is a possible D gene (5 bases). CDR1 and CDR2 (germline): SGHRS, YFSETQ. V was pared by 1 base and J by 2 bases, with 12 bases between. This CDR3 is 15 amino acids long. The CDR3 DNA sequence: TGCGCCAGCAGCTTGTTAGGGTCAGGGAACTATGGCTACACCTTC. This translates into CASSLLGSGNYGYTF.

V gene TRBV28 combines with J gene TRBJ2-3; 8 bases map to TRBD2. There are 14 residues in the CDR3. V lost 2 bases to trimming and J lost 3 bases; unmatched junction nucleotides: 1. Germline CDR1 is MDHEN and CDR2 is SYDVKM. The CDR3 coding sequence is TGTGCCAGCAGTTTAGCGGGAGGTACAGATACGCAGTATTTT. Translated: CASSLAGGTDTQYF.

A single count supports this clone. The chain employs TRBV5-1 and TRBJ1-4; weak D call: TRBD1 (6 bases). Deletions cut 3 bases from V and 1 base from J, with 10 bases between. Germline V gene data show CDR1 as SGHRS and CDR2 as YFSETQ. The CDR3 sequence is 15 residues long. The CDR3 reads CASSYTGLTNEKLFF. The CDR3 DNA is TGCGCCAGCAGCTACACAGGGCTAACTAATGAAAAACTGTTTTTT.

The chain employs TRBV18 and TRBJ1-4, with D perhaps matching TRBD1 (6 bases). CDR1 KGHSH and CDR2 LQKENI come from the germline V gene. The CDR3 sequence is 13 residues long. Trimming took 4 bases from V and 10 from J, leaving 13 bases between them. The CDR3 here is CASSRDRPPKLFF. The CDR3 nucleotides read TGTGCCAGCTCACGCGACAGGCCGCCAAAACTGTTTTTT.

This chain uses TRBV3-1 (or the pseudogene TRBV3-2) with TRBJ2-1, with D unclear. From germline, CDR1 is LGHDT and CDR2 YNNKEL (reference sequence). This CDR3 region has 14 residues. With 0 bases removed from V and 10 bases from J, the gap between germline ends came to 13 bases. The CDR3 loop is CASSQDLNRREQFF. DNA of the CDR3: TGTGCCAGCAGCCAAGATCTGAATCGTAGAGAGCAGTTCTTC.

The chain employs TRBV7-6 and TRBJ2-2; a weak D match, TRBD1 (5 bases). Germline CDR1 reads SGHVS; CDR2 reads FNYEAQ. Deletions cut 9 bases from V and 4 bases from J, with 12 bases between. This CDR3 has 13 residues. The CDR3 sequence: CASRGSPTGELFF. The CDR3 DNA follows: TGTGCCAGTAGGGGCAGTCCCACCGGGGAGCTGTTTTTT. The variable domain in full, with the rest retrieved from reference TRBV7-6 and TRBJ2-2, is GAGVSQSPRYKVTKRGQDVALRCDPISGHVSLYWYRQALGQGPEFLTYFNYEAQQDKSGLPNDRFSAERPEGSISTLTIQRTEQRDSAMYRCASRGSPTGELFFGEGSRLTVL.

This clone came up once. The chain recombines TRBV7-2 with TRBJ2-3; possible D gene TRBD1, 6 bases. Per germline, CDR1 SGHTA and CDR2 FQGNSA. Trimming stripped 1 base from V and 4 bases from J, with 12 bases between. This CDR3 is built from 15 residues. CDR3 nucleotide sequence: TGTGCCAGCAGCTTAGTAGGGACACCTGCAGATACGCAGTATTTT. It encodes CASSLVGTPADTQYF.

CDR3: CASSRISNTEAFF. CDR3 bases: TGTGCCAGCAGCCGTATCTCGAACACTGAAGCTTTCTTT. The V and J genes are TRBV6-2 or TRBV6-3 and TRBJ1-1; D is unresolved. Trimming shortened V by 6 bases and J by 1 base, and 9 bases separated the two germline ends. Germline CDR1 and CDR2: MNHEY and SVGEGT. This CDR3 is built from 13 residues.

J is TRBJ1-2 and V is TRBV7-9; 9 bases agree with TRBD1. CDR3 length: 14 amino acids. CDR1 and CDR2 from the germline V gene are SEHNR and FQNEAQ (reference sequence). Trimming cost V 6 bases and J 8 bases; bases outside gene matches: 10. The CDR3 loop reads CASSSFGTGIGYTF. CDR3 nucleotide sequence: TGTGCCAGCAGTTCCTTCGGGACAGGGATCGGCTACACCTTC.

The chain recombines TRBV6-5 with TRBJ1-5, with D uncertain. The CDR3 has 13 amino acids. Germline V gene lookup returns CDR1 MNHEY and CDR2 SVGAGI. V was cut by 0 bases and J by 5 bases, with 5 bases left in between. In DNA, the CDR3 is TGTGCCAGCAGTTACTCGCAGGATCAGCCCCAGCATTTT. Translating it yields CASSYSQDQPQHF.

V usage is TRBV7-2 and J usage is TRBJ1-1; TRBD1 matches 9 bases. The J segment lost 9 bases and the V segment lost 6 bases, leaving 11 bases of the junction unmatched. The CDR3 is 14 residues long. The germline CDR1 and CDR2 sequences are SGHTA and FQGNSA. Here the CDR3 reads CASRSRTGDFQAFF. DNA of the CDR3: TGTGCCAGCAGATCCCGGACAGGGGATTTTCAAGCTTTCTTT.

This rearrangement joins TRBV11-2 to TRBJ2-7, with 8 positions matching TRBD1. V dropped 4 bases and J dropped 4; count of bases not matched to a gene: 9. Germline V CDR1 and CDR2: SGHAT, FQNNGV. The CDR3 has 15 residues. DNA for the CDR3: TGTGCCAGCAGCTCCCTCCGGACAGGGCTATACGAGCAGTACTTC. It is translated as CASSSLRTGLYEQYF.

The chain carries TRBV20-1 and TRBJ1-2, with 9 bases fitting TRBD1. The CDR3 extends over 11 amino acids. Trimming cost V 5 bases and J 8 bases; bases outside gene matches: 3. Germline V lookup: CDR1 DFQATT, CDR2 SNEGSKA (reference sequence). CDR3 amino acids: CSARGQGGYTF. CDR3 nucleotide sequence: TGCAGTGCTCGCGGACAGGGGGGCTACACCTTC.